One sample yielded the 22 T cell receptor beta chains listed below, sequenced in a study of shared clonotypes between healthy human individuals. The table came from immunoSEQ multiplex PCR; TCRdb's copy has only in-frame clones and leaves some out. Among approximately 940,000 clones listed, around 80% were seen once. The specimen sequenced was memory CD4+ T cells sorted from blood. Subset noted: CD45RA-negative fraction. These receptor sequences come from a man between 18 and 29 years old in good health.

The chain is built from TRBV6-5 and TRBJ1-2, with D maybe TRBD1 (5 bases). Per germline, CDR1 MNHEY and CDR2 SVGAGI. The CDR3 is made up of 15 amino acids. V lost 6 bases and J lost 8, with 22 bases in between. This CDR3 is CASRADTTGVGGYTF. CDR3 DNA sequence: TGTGCCAGCAGGGCGGACACCACGGGAGTGGGCGGCTACACCTTC.

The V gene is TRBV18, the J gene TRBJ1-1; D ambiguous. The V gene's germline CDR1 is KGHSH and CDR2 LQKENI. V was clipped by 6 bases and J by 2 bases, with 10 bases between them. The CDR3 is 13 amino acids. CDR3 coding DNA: TGTGCCAGCTCGGTGACACTAAACACTGAAGCTTTCTTT. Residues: CASSVTLNTEAFF.

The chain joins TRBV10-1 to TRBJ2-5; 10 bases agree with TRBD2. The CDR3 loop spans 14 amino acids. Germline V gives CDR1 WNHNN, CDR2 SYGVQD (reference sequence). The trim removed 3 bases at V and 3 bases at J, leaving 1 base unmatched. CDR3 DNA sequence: TGCGCCAGCAGTGACGGGACTAGCGAAGAGACCCAGTACTTC. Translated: CASSDGTSEETQYF.

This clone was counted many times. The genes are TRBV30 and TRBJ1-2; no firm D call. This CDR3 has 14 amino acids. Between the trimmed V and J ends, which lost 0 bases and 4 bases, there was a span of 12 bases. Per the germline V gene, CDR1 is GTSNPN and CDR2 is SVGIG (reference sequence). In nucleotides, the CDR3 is TGTGCCTGGAGTGTACTTCCCGGCGGCTATGGCTACACCTTC. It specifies CAWSVLPGGYGYTF.

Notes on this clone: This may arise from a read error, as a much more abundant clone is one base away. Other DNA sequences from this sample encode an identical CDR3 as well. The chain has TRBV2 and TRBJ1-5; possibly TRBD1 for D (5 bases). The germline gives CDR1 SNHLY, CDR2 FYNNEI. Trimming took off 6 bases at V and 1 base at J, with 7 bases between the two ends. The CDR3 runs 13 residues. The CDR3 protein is CASSGDSNQPQHF. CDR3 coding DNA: TGTGCCAGCAGCGGGGACAGCAATCAGCCCCAGCATTTT. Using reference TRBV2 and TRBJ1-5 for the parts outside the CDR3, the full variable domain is EPEVTQTPSHQVTQMGQEVILRCVPISNHLYFYWYRQILGQKVEFLVSFYNNEISEKSEIFDDQFSVERPDGSNFTLKIRSTKLEDSAMYFCASSGDSNQPQHFGDGTRLSIL.

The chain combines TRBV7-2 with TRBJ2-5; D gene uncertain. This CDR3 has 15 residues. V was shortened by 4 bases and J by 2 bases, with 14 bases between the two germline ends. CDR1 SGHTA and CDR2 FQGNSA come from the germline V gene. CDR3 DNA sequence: TGTGCCAGCAGCTCCACCCCAGAAATTCAAGAGACCCAGTACTTC. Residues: CASSSTPEIQETQYF.

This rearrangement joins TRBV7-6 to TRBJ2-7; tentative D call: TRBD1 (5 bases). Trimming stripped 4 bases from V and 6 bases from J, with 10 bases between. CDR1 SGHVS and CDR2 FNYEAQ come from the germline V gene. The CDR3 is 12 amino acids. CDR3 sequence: CASSSQGSEQYF. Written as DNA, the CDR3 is TGTGCCAGCAGCTCTCAGGGTTCCGAGCAGTACTTC.

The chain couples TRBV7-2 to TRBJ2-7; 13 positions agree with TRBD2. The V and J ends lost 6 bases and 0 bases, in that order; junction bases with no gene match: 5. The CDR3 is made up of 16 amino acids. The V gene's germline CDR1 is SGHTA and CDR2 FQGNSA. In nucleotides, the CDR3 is TGTGCCAGCAGTGGGGGGACTAGCGGGACCTCCTACGAGCAGTACTTC. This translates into CASSGGTSGTSYEQYF.

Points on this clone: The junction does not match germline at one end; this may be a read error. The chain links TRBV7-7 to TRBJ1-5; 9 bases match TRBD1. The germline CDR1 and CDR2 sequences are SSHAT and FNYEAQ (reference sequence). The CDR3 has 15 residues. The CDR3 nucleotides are TGTGCTAGCAGTTACCGGGACAGGGAGGATCAGCCCCAGCATTTT. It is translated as CASSYRDREDQPQHF.

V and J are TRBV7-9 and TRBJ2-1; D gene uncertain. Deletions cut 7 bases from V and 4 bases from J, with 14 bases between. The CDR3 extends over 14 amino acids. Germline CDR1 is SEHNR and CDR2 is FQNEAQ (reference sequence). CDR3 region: CASNIPSLYNEQFF. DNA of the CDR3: TGTGCCAGCAATATACCCAGCCTTTACAATGAGCAGTTCTTC. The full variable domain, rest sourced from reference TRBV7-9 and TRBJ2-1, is DTGVSQNPRHKITKRGQNVTFRCDPISEHNRLYWYRQTLGQGPEFLTYFQNEAQLEKSRLLSDRFSAERPKGSFSTLEIQRTEQGDSAMYLCASNIPSLYNEQFFGPGTRLTVL.

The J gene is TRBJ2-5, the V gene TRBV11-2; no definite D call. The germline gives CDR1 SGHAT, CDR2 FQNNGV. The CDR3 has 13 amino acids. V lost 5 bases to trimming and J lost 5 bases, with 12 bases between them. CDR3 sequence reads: CASSRTYGETQYF. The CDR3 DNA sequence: TGTGCCAGCAGCCGAACCTACGGTGAGACCCAGTACTTC.

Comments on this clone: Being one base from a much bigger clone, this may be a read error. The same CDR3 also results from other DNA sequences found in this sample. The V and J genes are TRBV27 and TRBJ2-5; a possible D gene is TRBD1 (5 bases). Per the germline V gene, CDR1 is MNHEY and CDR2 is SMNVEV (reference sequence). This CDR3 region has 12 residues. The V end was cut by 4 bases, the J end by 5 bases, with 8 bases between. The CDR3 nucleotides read TGTGCCAGCAGTTCGCCAGGGGAGACCCAGTACTTC. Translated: CASSSPGETQYF.

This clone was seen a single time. CDR3 amino acids: CASSLRRREGTGELFF. The DNA of the CDR3 is TGTGCCAGCAGCCTCCGTCGGCGGGAGGGCACCGGGGAGCTGTTTTTT. The chain uses TRBV7-2 and TRBJ2-2, with 9 bases matching TRBD2. The V and J ends lost 5 bases and 4 bases, in that order; junction bases with no gene match: 8. This CDR3 has 16 residues. Germline V gene data show CDR1 as SGHTA and CDR2 as FQGNSA. Full variable domain (missing parts from reference TRBV7-2 and TRBJ2-2): GAGVSQSPSNKVTEKGKDVELRCDPISGHTALYWYRQSLGQGLEFLIYFQGNSAPDKSGLPSDRFSAERTGGSVSTLTIQRTQQEDSAVYLCASSLRRREGTGELFFGEGSRLTVL.

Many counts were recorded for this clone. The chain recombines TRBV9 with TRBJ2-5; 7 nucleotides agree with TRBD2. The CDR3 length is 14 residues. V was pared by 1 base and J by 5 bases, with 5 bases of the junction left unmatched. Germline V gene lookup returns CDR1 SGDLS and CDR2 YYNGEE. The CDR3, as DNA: TGTGCCAGCAGCGTATACGGGGGGACCGAGACCCAGTACTTC. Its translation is CASSVYGGTETQYF. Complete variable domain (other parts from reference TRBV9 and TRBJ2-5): DSGVTQTPKHLITATGQRVTLRCSPRSGDLSVYWYQQSLDQGLQFLIQYYNGEERAKGNILERFSAQQFPDLHSELNLSSLELGDSALYFCASSVYGGTETQYFGPGTRLLVL.

The DNA for the CDR3 is TGTGCCAGCATTGGGGGCCAGGAGACCCAGTACTTC. It translates to CASIGGQETQYF. This rearrangement joins TRBV28 to TRBJ2-5, with D perhaps TRBD1 (6 bases). Germline loops: CDR1 MDHEN, CDR2 SYDVKM. The CDR3 consists of 12 residues. Trimming took off 7 bases at V and 5 bases at J, with 11 bases between the two ends.

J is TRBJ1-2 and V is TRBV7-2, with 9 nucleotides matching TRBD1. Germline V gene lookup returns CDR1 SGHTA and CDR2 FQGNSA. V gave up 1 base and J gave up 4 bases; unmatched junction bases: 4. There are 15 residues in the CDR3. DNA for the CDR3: TGTGCCAGCAGCTTAGAGGGACAGGGTATCTATGGCTACACCTTC. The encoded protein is CASSLEGQGIYGYTF.

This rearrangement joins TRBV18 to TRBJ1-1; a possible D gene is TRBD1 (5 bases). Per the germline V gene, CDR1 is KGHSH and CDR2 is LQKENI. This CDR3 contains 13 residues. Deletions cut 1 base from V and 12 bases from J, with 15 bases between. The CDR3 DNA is TGTGCCAGCTCACCACGACAGACCGAGGGGTCTTTCTTT. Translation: CASSPRQTEGSFF.

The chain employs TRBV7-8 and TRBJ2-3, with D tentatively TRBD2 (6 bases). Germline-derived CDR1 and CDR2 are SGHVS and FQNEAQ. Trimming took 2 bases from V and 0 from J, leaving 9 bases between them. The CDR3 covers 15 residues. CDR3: CASSLFLASTDTQYF. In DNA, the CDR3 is TGTGCCAGCAGCTTATTCCTAGCGAGCACAGATACGCAGTATTTT.

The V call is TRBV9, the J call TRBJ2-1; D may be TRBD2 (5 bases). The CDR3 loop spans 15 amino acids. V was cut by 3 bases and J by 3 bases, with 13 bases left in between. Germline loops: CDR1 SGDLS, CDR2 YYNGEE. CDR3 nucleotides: TGTGCCAGCAGCGCGGCGGGCTCCCACTACAATGAGCAGTTCTTC. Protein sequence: CASSAAGSHYNEQFF.

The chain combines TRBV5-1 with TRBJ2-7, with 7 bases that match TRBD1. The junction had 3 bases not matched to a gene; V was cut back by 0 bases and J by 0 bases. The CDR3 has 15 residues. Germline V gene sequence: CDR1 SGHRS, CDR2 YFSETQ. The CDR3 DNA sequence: TGCGCCAGCAGCTTGGTACAGGGGTCCTCCTACGAGCAGTACTTC. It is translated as CASSLVQGSSYEQYF.

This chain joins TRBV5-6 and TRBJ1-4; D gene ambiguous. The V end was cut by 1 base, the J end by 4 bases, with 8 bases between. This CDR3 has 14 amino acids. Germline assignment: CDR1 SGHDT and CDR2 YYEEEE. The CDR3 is CASSLWAGNEKLFF. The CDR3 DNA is TGTGCCAGCAGCTTGTGGGCGGGTAATGAAAAACTGTTTTTT.

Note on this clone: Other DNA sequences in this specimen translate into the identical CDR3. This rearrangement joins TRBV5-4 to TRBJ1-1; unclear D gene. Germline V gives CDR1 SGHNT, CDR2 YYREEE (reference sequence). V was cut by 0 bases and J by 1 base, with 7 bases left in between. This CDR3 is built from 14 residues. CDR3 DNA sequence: TGTGCCAGCAGCTTGGACCGTTGGAACACTGAAGCTTTCTTT. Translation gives CASSLDRWNTEAFF.